What follows are 4 T cell receptor beta chains derived from one specimen sequenced in a study of OX40 agonist ivuxolimab in advanced cancers. Clones were sequenced by immunoSEQ multiplex PCR, and TCRdb holds only the in-frame ones, with some missing. The table shows around 20,000 clones, with 75% to 85% occurring only once. Sequenced here: CD4+ or CD8+ T cells sorted from blood, sampled in a trial of the OX40 agonist ivuxolimab. Receptors were obtained from an adult with an advanced solid tumor such as melanoma, head and neck, liver or kidney cancer.

The gene calls are TRBV9 and TRBJ2-7; 8 nucleotides agree with TRBD2. This CDR3 is 14 amino acids long. Germline-derived CDR1 and CDR2 are SGDLS and YYNGEE. Trimming took 4 bases from V and 3 from J; bases not matched to a gene: 6. CDR3 in DNA: TGTGCCAGCAGCCAAGTGGGGACTAGCTACGAGCAGTACTTC. Its translation is CASSQVGTSYEQYF.

The chain has TRBV4-3 and TRBJ1-4, with TRBD1 identical over 10 bases. Germline V gene data show CDR1 as LGHNA and CDR2 as YSLEER. The CDR3 runs 14 residues. V lost 4 bases, J lost 8 bases, and 4 bases stayed unmatched. The chain's CDR3 is CASSPDRGREKLFF. CDR3 nucleotide sequence: TGCGCCAGCAGCCCAGACAGGGGGCGGGAAAAACTGTTTTTT.

The rearrangement joins TRBV2 to TRBJ1-2, with a possible D match to TRBD1 (5 bases). CDR3 length equals 11 residues. Trimming left V 8 bases short and J 4 bases short, with 8 bases between. The germline V gene encodes CDR1 SNHLY and CDR2 FYNNEI. The CDR3 spells CASPDSYGYTF. For the CDR3, the DNA is TGTGCCAGCCCAGACAGCTATGGCTACACCTTC.

This clone was seen just once. The V and J genes are TRBV7-9 and TRBJ2-1; D call uncertain. The CDR3 sequence is 15 residues long. Germline values: CDR1 SEHNR, CDR2 FQNEAQ (reference sequence). Trimming stripped 4 bases from V and 0 bases from J, with 10 bases between. This CDR3 reads CASSSSEYSYNEQFF. CDR3 bases: TGTGCCAGCAGCTCCAGTGAATACTCCTACAATGAGCAGTTCTTC.